This passage covers 6 T cell receptor beta chains from one sample sequenced in a study of shared T cell receptors in the human thymus. The repertoire was sequenced with immunoSEQ multiplex PCR; TCRdb's copy has only in-frame clones and lacks some. This table has almost 550,000 clones, about four fifths appearing once. The same sample was also used in a study of human thymus T cells.

Sequencing was carried out using thymocytes. These receptors were collected from a boy younger than two with a congenital heart defect.

This chain links TRBV5-6 with TRBJ2-1; 8 nucleotides agree with TRBD2. Losses at the gene ends were 4 bases for V and 7 bases for J; bases not matched to a gene: 13. Germline CDR1 and CDR2: SGHDT and YYEEEE. CDR3 length: 16 residues. CDR3 sequence (DNA): TGTGCCAGCAGCCCCCTCATAGCGGGAAAACGTAATGAGCAGTTCTTC. Its protein is CASSPLIAGKRNEQFF.

Only a few counts were recorded for this clone. This chain links TRBV4-1 with TRBJ1-3; D remains unclear. The ends were cut back, 2 bases at V and 0 bases at J, with 8 bases in the middle. The V gene's germline CDR1 is MGHRA and CDR2 YSYEKL. This CDR3 has 15 amino acids. In nucleotides, the CDR3 is TGCGCCAGCAGCCAAAGCGGGGTCTCTGGAAACACCATATATTTT. Protein: CASSQSGVSGNTIYF.

The CDR3 DNA is TGCGCCAGCAGCTGGCGACAGGGGCACTGGGACGAGCAGTACTTC. Protein product: CASSWRQGHWDEQYF. The chain has TRBV5-1 and TRBJ2-7; 8 nucleotides agree with TRBD1. CDR1 is SGHRS and CDR2 is YFSETQ in the germline V gene. The CDR3 extends over 15 amino acids. V was clipped by 3 bases and J by 5 bases; unmatched bases: 10.

This chain's CDR3 is CASRLTIPPYEQYF. CDR3 bases: TGTGCCAGCAGACTAACTATCCCACCCTACGAGCAGTACTTC. This rearrangement joins TRBV7-3 to TRBJ2-7; unclear D gene. The CDR3 consists of 14 residues. The germline V gene has CDR1 SGHTA and CDR2 FQGTGA. Trimming took 6 bases from V and 2 from J, leaving 14 bases between them.

The J gene is TRBJ2-7, the V gene TRBV7-2, with a tentative D call TRBD1 (6 bases). Germline V lookup: CDR1 SGHTA, CDR2 FQGNSA. The CDR3 runs 15 residues. Trimming cost V 0 bases and J 5 bases, with 14 bases left between them. The CDR3 sequence: CASSLAGGSPDEQYF. CDR3 bases: TGTGCCAGCAGCTTAGCTGGGGGCTCCCCCGACGAGCAGTACTTC.

This clone was detected a few times. One end of the junction varies from germline; a read error may be responsible. The chain has TRBV7-7 and TRBJ2-7; a possible D gene is TRBD2 (5 bases). Looked up from germline, CDR1 is SSHAT and CDR2 is FNYEAQ (reference sequence). This CDR3 has 18 amino acids. For the CDR3, the DNA is TGTGCTAGCAACCCCTCGGGGAAAGCCCGGCACGAGACCTACGAGCAGTACTTC. This encodes CASNPSGKARHETYEQYF.